A selection of T cell receptor beta chains follows, all from one sample in a study of patients and donors after allogeneic stem cell transplantation. Via MiXCR, TCRdb re-called the RT-PCR reads, giving one row per CDR3 protein. The profile shows about 160,000 distinct CDR3 sequences, 25% to 35% of them singletons. Sequenced sample: blood, either unsorted or a sorted T cell fraction (not recorded which). These receptors were taken from a human donor who was either an allogeneic HSCT recipient or a stem cell or donor lymphocyte infusion donor (not recorded which). It is not recorded whose cells these are; they may come from a transplant donor. The conserved cysteine and the conserved F or W are not part of the CDR3 here. The order of the fields is J gene, V gene, CDR3 length, clone size, CDR3 protein. For some rows the clone size is stated as once, few or many, or as a class when expanded; others skip it.

TRBJ2-7 TRBV29-1 13 . SVPGASGPPYEQY
TRBJ1-5 TRBV11-2 13 few ASSPRQGGGQPQH
TRBJ1-2 TRBV27 10 many ASSSGGYGYT
TRBJ1-5 TRBV20-1 13 . SARGDLTSNQPQH
TRBJ1-1 TRBV4-2 12 . ASSHQTMNTEAF
TRBJ2-3 TRBV20-1 9 . SARDSYTQY
TRBJ1-6 TRBV14 12 few ASSGSRGDSPLH
TRBJ1-1 TRBV6-6 9 many ASRGPAEAF
TRBJ1-5 TRBV4-3 11 many ASSQEPDQPQH
TRBJ2-7 TRBV7-9 14 . ASSPGLAGGSYEQY
TRBJ2-1 TRBV5-1 12 . ASSFSRGDNEQF
TRBJ1-5 TRBV5-4 10 many ASSLGDQPQH
TRBJ2-3 TRBV10-3 13 few AINNSGRGTDTQY
TRBJ1-1 TRBV7-2 12 few ASSLVVTHTEAF
TRBJ2-7 TRBV10-3 11 . AISWDGYYEQY
TRBJ1-5 TRBV18 14 . ASSLTGVMGNQPQH
TRBJ2-1 TRBV6-2/TRBV6-3 15 few ASRTEVWTNLYNEQF
TRBJ2-5 TRBV7-9 13 few ASSLVGHLGETQY
TRBJ2-7 TRBV20-1 12 . SARSTSGSYEQY
TRBJ1-5 TRBV27 11 few ASSSGEEQPQH
TRBJ2-3 TRBV12-3/TRBV12-4 11 few ASRGLAGDTQY
TRBJ1-2 TRBV28 13 few ASSEYRSSNYGYT
TRBJ2-7 TRBV4-3 12 . ASSQNAGSYEQY
TRBJ2-5 TRBV11-2 12 . ASSRRTVQETQY
TRBJ2-7 TRBV6-6 12 . ASSKDKAEHEQY
TRBJ2-1 TRBV6-2/TRBV6-3 14 . ASSHRVAGVYNEQF
TRBJ2-1 TRBV15 17 . ATSRALAGGTSSYNEQF
TRBJ2-5 TRBV5-1 11 . ASSFIGTETQY
TRBJ2-7 TRBV27 9 . ASRRNYEQY
TRBJ2-3 TRBV18 13 . ASSSGGTSTDTQY
TRBJ1-1 TRBV12-3/TRBV12-4 14 . ASSFGTGLGNTEAF
TRBJ2-7 TRBV5-1 13 . ASSLDSGRSGEQY
TRBJ1-5 TRBV7-9 12 . ASSLPGLGQPQH
TRBJ1-1 TRBV7-2 12 many ASTPTAGLTEAF
TRBJ1-1 TRBV15 14 few ATSRGGGFVSSKTF
TRBJ1-6 TRBV2 17 . ASSPGRGRGISYNSPLH
TRBJ1-2 TRBV20-1 12 . SARDVGRHNGYT
TRBJ1-2 TRBV12-3/TRBV12-4 10 . ASSSRNYGYT
TRBJ2-5 TRBV27 11 . ASSLKERETQY
TRBJ2-7 TRBV27 9 few ASSSYYEQY
TRBJ2-7 TRBV6-2/TRBV6-3 13 . ASSYSGGRFYEQY
TRBJ2-7 TRBV6-1 16 . ASSEAGRTGGAWGEQY
TRBJ2-1 TRBV3-1 12 . ASSPWQSYNEQF
TRBJ1-2 TRBV4-3 13 . ASSQELDSRLGGT
TRBJ1-5 TRBV28 11 . ASSLIGRQPQH
TRBJ2-1 TRBV7-6 11 . ASSPQGYNEQF